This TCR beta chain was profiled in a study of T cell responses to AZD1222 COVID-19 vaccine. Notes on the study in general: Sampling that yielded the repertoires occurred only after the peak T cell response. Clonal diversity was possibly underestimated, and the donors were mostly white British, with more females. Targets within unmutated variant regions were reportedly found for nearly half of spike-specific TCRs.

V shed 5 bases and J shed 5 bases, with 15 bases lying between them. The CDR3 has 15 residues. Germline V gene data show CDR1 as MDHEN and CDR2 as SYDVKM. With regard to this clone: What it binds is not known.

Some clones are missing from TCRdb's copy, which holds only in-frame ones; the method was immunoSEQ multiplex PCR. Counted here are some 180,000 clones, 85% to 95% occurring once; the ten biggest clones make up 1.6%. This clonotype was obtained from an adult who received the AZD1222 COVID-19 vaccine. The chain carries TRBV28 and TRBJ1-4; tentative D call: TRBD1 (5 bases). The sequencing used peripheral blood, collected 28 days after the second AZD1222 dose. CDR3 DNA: TGTGCCAGCAGTGAGGAACAGGTGGGGAATGAAAAACTGTTTTTT. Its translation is CASSEEQVGNEKLFF.